This is a list of T cell receptor beta chains from one sample in a study of T cells after yellow fever vaccination. TCRdb redid the calling of the 5' RACE reads with MiXCR, one entry per CDR3 protein. This table holds around 260,000 distinct CDR3 sequences, about 5.2% found once. The specimen comprised CD4+ T cells sorted from PBMCs, sampled on the day of the yellow fever booster vaccination. The receptors come from a man between 18 and 35 years old who received the YFV17D yellow fever vaccine. CDR3s include the opening cysteine and the closing phenylalanine or tryptophan. A D gene is named only where the DNA matches it firmly. Part of the rows lack a size; the others show once, few, many or a class for expanded clones.

cdr3_aa cdr3_nt j_call clone_size d_call v_call
CSPLRVNTEAFF TGCAGCCCCCTCCGGGTGAACACTGAAGCTTTCTTT TRBJ1-1 few . TRBV29-1
CASSLISGSGNTIYF TGCGCCAGCAGCTTGATATCAGGATCTGGAAACACCATATATTTT TRBJ1-3 . . TRBV5-1
CASSPVNEYTEAFF TGTGCCAGCTCACCAGTCAATGAGTACACTGAAGCTTTCTTT TRBJ1-1 many . TRBV18
CSAREIQGGTGELFF TGCAGTGCTAGGGAGATCCAGGGAGGCACCGGGGAGCTGTTTTTT TRBJ2-2 . . TRBV20-1
CASSLAADRRDYEQYF TGTGCCAGCAGCTTGGCCGCGGACAGGCGAGACTACGAGCAGTACTTC TRBJ2-7 many TRBD1 TRBV5-4
CASKGYTEAFF TGTGCCAGTAAGGGGTACACTGAAGCTTTCTTT TRBJ1-1 . . TRBV12-3/TRBV12-4
CASSLGGGLHYGYTF TGCGCCAGCAGCTTGGGTGGAGGGCTTCACTATGGCTACACCTTC TRBJ1-2 few . TRBV5-1
CASSEQGQGSNQPQHF TGTGCCAGCAGCGAACAGGGACAGGGAAGCAATCAGCCCCAGCATTTT TRBJ1-5 few TRBD1 TRBV2
CAWKRAYEQYF TGTGCCTGGAAGAGAGCCTACGAGCAGTACTTC TRBJ2-7 few . TRBV30
CSAAQGAGGTEAFF TGCAGTGCGGCGCAGGGGGCGGGCGGCACTGAAGCTTTCTTT TRBJ1-1 many TRBD1 TRBV20-1
CASSQDVPGSISDSPLHF TGTGCCAGCAGCCAAGATGTGCCAGGTTCCATATCGGATTCACCCCTCCACTTT TRBJ1-6 few . TRBV3-1
CASSLEPAPSTDTQYF TGCGCCAGCAGCTTGGAGCCAGCTCCTAGCACAGATACGCAGTATTTT TRBJ2-3 few . TRBV5-1
CSASPGQTDTQYF TGCAGTGCTAGCCCCGGACAGACAGATACGCAGTATTTT TRBJ2-3 . . TRBV20-1
CASSQGLGGASTDTQYF TGCGCCAGCAGCCAAGGTTTAGGGGGGGCGAGCACAGATACGCAGTATTTT TRBJ2-3 few . TRBV4-3
CASSVMEGFGNTEAFF TGTGCCAGCAGCGTTATGGAGGGTTTTGGAAACACTGAAGCTTTCTTT TRBJ1-1 . . TRBV7-2
CASSQYQRGEQYF TGTGCCAGCAGCCAGTACCAACGGGGGGAGCAGTACTTC TRBJ2-7 many . TRBV7-2
CATSPHSGRRNEQFF TGTGCCACGAGCCCCCATAGCGGGCGCAGGAATGAGCAGTTCTTC TRBJ2-1 . TRBD2 TRBV10-3
CASTPRSTAWAEAFF TGTGCCAGCACTCCACGAAGTACAGCGTGGGCTGAAGCTTTCTTT TRBJ1-1 many . TRBV12-3/TRBV12-4
CASALAGANVLTF TGTGCCAGTGCGTTGGCGGGGGCCAACGTCCTGACTTTC TRBJ2-6 few . TRBV7-3
CASSRLGSGFNEQFF TGTGCCAGCAGCCGATTGGGGTCCGGGTTCAATGAGCAGTTCTTC TRBJ2-1 few . TRBV7-9
CASSQDSGYYNSPLHF TGCGCCAGCAGCCAAGATTCGGGGTACTATAATTCACCCCTCCACTTT TRBJ1-6 . . TRBV4-1
CASTHGTGEYGYTF TGTGCCAGCACCCATGGGACAGGGGAATATGGCTACACCTTC TRBJ1-2 few TRBD1 TRBV28
CASTYGGQGSNQPQHF TGTGCCAGCACCTATGGAGGACAGGGAAGCAATCAGCCCCAGCATTTT TRBJ1-5 many TRBD1 TRBV6-2/TRBV6-3
CASSQDQPGLVLYNEQFF TGCGCCAGCAGCCAAGATCAACCGGGACTAGTGTTATACAATGAGCAGTTCTTC TRBJ2-1 . TRBD2 TRBV4-3
CASSPGGGGTQETQYF TGTGCCAGCAGTCCGGGGGGCGGGGGGACTCAAGAGACCCAGTACTTC TRBJ2-5 . TRBD2 TRBV12-3/TRBV12-4
CASSLRGVDEQYF TGTGCCAGCAGCTTAAGAGGGGTTGACGAGCAGTACTTC TRBJ2-7 many . TRBV5-6
CSARAVWPGAGNTIYF TGCAGTGCACGGGCGGTCTGGCCAGGCGCTGGGAACACCATATATTTT TRBJ1-3 few . TRBV20-1
CSAHRGPVTEAFF TGCAGCGCCCACAGGGGGCCGGTCACTGAAGCTTTCTTT TRBJ1-1 . TRBD1 TRBV29-1
CASSDPGLPTALYEQYF TGTGCCAGCAGCGATCCGGGACTTCCTACGGCCCTCTACGAGCAGTACTTC TRBJ2-7 . . TRBV7-9
CASSLAGQATDTQYF TGCGCCAGCAGCTTGGCCGGGCAGGCCACAGATACGCAGTATTTT TRBJ2-3 many . TRBV5-1
CASSQEGASALNTGELFF TGCGCCAGCAGCCAAGAAGGGGCCTCGGCATTAAACACCGGGGAGCTGTTTTTT TRBJ2-2 many . TRBV4-3
CASSQDGTTTRSYNEQFF TGTGCCAGCAGCCAAGATGGGACTACCACGCGCTCCTACAATGAGCAGTTCTTC TRBJ2-1 . TRBD2 TRBV4-2
CAGGDTGLDTQYF TGTGCCGGAGGGGATACAGGGCTTGATACGCAGTATTTT TRBJ2-3 few . TRBV6-2/TRBV6-3
CASSPVGNTIYF TGTGCCAGCAGCCCGGTTGGAAACACCATATATTTT TRBJ1-3 few . TRBV7-9
CASSLTPPGLAGGPNEQFF TGTGCCAGCAGCTTAACCCCGCCAGGACTAGCGGGGGGACCTAATGAGCAGTTCTTC TRBJ2-1 few TRBD2 TRBV7-3
CASSQVALSGNTIYF TGTGCCAGCAGCCAAGTTGCCCTCTCTGGAAACACCATATATTTT TRBJ1-3 few . TRBV14
CASSFFIYRKLQGSPTEAFF TGTGCCAGCAGTTTTTTTATATACCGAAAGCTGCAAGGGTCCCCCACTGAAGCTTTCTTT TRBJ1-1 . . TRBV28
CASSFMGGTEAFF TGTGCCAGCAGCTTCATGGGGGGCACTGAAGCTTTCTTT TRBJ1-1 many . TRBV7-9
CASNLDRNEQFF TGTGCCAGCAACTTGGACCGAAATGAGCAGTTCTTC TRBJ2-1 few . TRBV12-3/TRBV12-4
CASSLGDNQKLFF TGTGCCAGCAGCTTAGGGGACAACCAAAAGCTTTTCTTT TRBJ1-1 . . TRBV7-2
CASSQDAFPGQTNTEAFF TGCGCCAGCAGCCAAGACGCCTTTCCGGGACAAACGAACACTGAAGCTTTCTTT TRBJ1-1 . . TRBV4-3
CASSSQGAVVTEAFF TGTGCCAGCAGCTCACAGGGGGCCGTTGTCACTGAAGCTTTCTTT TRBJ1-1 many TRBD1 TRBV7-2
CASSLLGAGANVLTF TGTGCCAGCAGCTTACTCGGCGCTGGGGCCAACGTCCTGACTTTC TRBJ2-6 many . TRBV7-3
CASRLAETDTQYF TGTGCCAGCAGGCTAGCGGAGACAGATACGCAGTATTTT TRBJ2-3 many TRBD2 TRBV2
CASSESGFTDTQYF TGTGCCAGCAGTGAATCAGGCTTCACAGATACGCAGTATTTT TRBJ2-3 few . TRBV2
CASSVGPQGGDTQYF TGTGCCAGCAGCGTCGGGCCCCAAGGCGGAGATACGCAGTATTTT TRBJ2-3 many . TRBV9
CSARDYGNYGYTF TGCAGTGCTAGAGATTATGGGAACTATGGCTACACCTTC TRBJ1-2 few . TRBV20-1
CASSALAGYNEQFF TGCGCCAGCAGCGCACTAGCGGGGTACAATGAGCAGTTCTTC TRBJ2-1 few TRBD2 TRBV4-1
CASRDHEGPQHF TGTGCCAGCAGGGATCATGAGGGACCCCAGCATTTT TRBJ1-5 few . TRBV4-2
CASSYRASGAGGELFF TGTGCCAGCAGTTATAGAGCTAGCGGGGCCGGCGGGGAGCTGTTTTTT TRBJ2-2 few TRBD2 TRBV6-6
CASSFMAGNEKLFF TGTGCCAGCAGTTTCATGGCGGGTAATGAAAAACTGTTTTTT TRBJ1-4 few . TRBV2
CASKLQAQETQYF TGTGCCAGCAAGCTACAGGCCCAAGAGACCCAGTACTTC TRBJ2-5 many . TRBV6-2/TRBV6-3
CASSLALRISGANVLTF TGTGCCAGCAGCTTAGCGCTCAGGATCTCTGGGGCCAACGTCCTGACTTTC TRBJ2-6 . . TRBV11-1
CAISEPGLTYQETQYF TGTGCCATCAGTGAGCCGGGGCTAACGTACCAAGAGACCCAGTACTTC TRBJ2-5 few . TRBV10-3
CASSYSRIEVGSPLHF TGTGCCAGCAGTTACTCGAGGATAGAGGTCGGTTCACCCCTCCACTTT TRBJ1-6 . . TRBV6-5
CASSQDVGQPQHF TGCGCCAGCAGCCAAGATGTGGGGCAGCCCCAGCATTTT TRBJ1-5 few . TRBV4-3
CASGFKENTEAFF TGTGCTAGTGGTTTTAAGGAGAACACTGAAGCTTTCTTT TRBJ1-1 many . TRBV12-5
CASSARQQSPLHF TGTGCCAGCAGCGCTAGACAGCAATCACCCCTCCACTTT TRBJ1-6 . . TRBV9